This TCR beta chain was recovered during a study of T cell responses to AZD1222 COVID-19 vaccine. Findings and limits, study-wide: Spike-specific TCR breadth and depth rose after two AZD1222 doses. Sampled repertoires all dated from after the peak T cell response. At 160-218 and 743-854, vaccine-associated CD4 TCRs were dominant, and they spanned spike.

Only in-frame clones appear in the TCRdb table, and some are missing; sequencing was by immunoSEQ multiplex PCR. The table records some 170,000 clones, around nine tenths of them present only once. Of note for this clone: What it binds is unknown.

The CDR3 loop spans 15 amino acids. Germline-derived CDR1 and CDR2 are LNHDA and SQIVND (reference sequence). V was shortened by 9 bases and J by 2 bases, with 19 bases between the two germline ends. The input for sequencing was peripheral blood, taken on day 0 of AZD1222 vaccination. The source of this sequence is an adult in good health. The chain couples TRBV19 to TRBJ1-1, with D perhaps matching TRBD1 (6 bases). The CDR3 spells CASNLGGGGNTEAFF. Here the CDR3 DNA reads TGTGCCAGCAATCTCGGGGGGGGCGGTAACACTGAAGCTTTCTTT.